The sequence of this T cell receptor beta chain was determined in a study of blood T cell repertoires in COVID-19. On the study more broadly: Samples of COVID-19 (acute and convalescent) were obtained from the United States, Italy and Spain. Sources were T cells, B-cell-depleted T cells, or PBMCs; the material itself was cDNA or gDNA.

Profiling relied on immunoSEQ multiplex PCR, and the TCRdb table lists in-frame clones only, not all of them. The table shows approximately 80,000 clones, with more than 75% occurring only once. The CDR3 contains 16 residues. Germline assignment: CDR1 SGHAT and CDR2 FQNNGV. With V trimmed by 3 bases and J by 6 bases, 5 bases remained unmatched. The sample was peripheral blood. The chain has TRBV11-2 and TRBJ2-3; 14 nucleotides align to TRBD2. This receptor was taken from a man in his 60s with acute or convalescent COVID-19. For the CDR3, the DNA is TGTGCCAGCAGCTTGACTAGCGGGGGGGCTCAGGATACGCAGTATTTT. Its protein product is CASSLTSGGAQDTQYF.